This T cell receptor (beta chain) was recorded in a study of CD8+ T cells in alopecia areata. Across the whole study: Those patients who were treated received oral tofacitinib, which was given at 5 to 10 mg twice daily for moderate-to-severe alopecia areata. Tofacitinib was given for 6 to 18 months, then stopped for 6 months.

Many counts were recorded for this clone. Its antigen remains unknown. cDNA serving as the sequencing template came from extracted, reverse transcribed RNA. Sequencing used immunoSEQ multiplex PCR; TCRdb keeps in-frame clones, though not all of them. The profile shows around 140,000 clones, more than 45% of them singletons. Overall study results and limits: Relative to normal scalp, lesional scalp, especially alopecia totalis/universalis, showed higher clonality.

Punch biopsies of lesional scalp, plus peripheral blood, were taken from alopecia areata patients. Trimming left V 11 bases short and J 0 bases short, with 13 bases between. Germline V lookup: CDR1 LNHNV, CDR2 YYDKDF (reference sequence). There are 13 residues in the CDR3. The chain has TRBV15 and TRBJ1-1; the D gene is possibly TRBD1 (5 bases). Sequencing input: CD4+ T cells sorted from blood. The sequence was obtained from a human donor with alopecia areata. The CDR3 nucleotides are TGTGCCTCAAGCAGGGAGATGAACACTGAAGCTTTCTTT. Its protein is CASSREMNTEAFF.